What follows are 19 T cell receptor beta chains derived from one specimen sequenced in a study of identical twins. Each CDR3 protein is one row after TCRdb ran MiXCR on the 5' RACE reads. The sample shows 500,000 or so distinct CDR3 sequences, 14% of them seen only once. These data also formed part of another study, on yellow fever vaccine responses in identical twins.

The sample was CD4+ T cells sorted from blood. Receptors originate from a woman aged 18-29 years in good health.

V gene TRBV19 combines with J gene TRBJ2-5; TRBD1 matches at 7 bases. V lost 5 bases and J lost 0; bases outside the gene matches: 3. The germline V gene encodes CDR1 LNHDA and CDR2 SQIVND (reference sequence). The CDR3 is 14 residues long. CDR3 sequence: CASSVTGDQETQYF. The CDR3 DNA is TGTGCCAGTAGTGTAACAGGGGACCAAGAGACCCAGTACTTC.

The sample holds one count of this clonotype. The DNA for the CDR3 is TGTGCCAGTAGTATTACTAGCGGGAGTTCCACTGGTACGCAGTATTTT. It encodes CASSITSGSSTGTQYF. This chain links TRBV19 with TRBJ2-3; TRBD2 matches at 11 bases. The CDR3 runs to 16 residues. V was pared by 3 bases and J by 8 bases, with 10 bases of the junction left unmatched. From germline, CDR1 is LNHDA and CDR2 SQIVND (reference sequence).

The table lists this clonotype with a few counts. This chain connects TRBV20-1 to TRBJ2-7; TRBD1 aligns across 11 bases. In germline, CDR1 is DFQATT, CDR2 SNEGSKA (reference sequence). V was pared by 3 bases and J by 6 bases, with 4 bases of the junction left unmatched. This CDR3 is built from 13 residues. CDR3 in DNA: TGCAGTGCTAGGGACAGGGGGCGCTCCGAGCAGTACTTC. Translating it yields CSARDRGRSEQYF.

A remark on this clonotype: The final CDR3 position lacks the conserved phenylalanine or tryptophan, pointing to a likely read error. The DNA is left out, because the CDR3 cannot be placed on it with certainty; the CDR3 is given as TCRdb lists it. The chain uses TRBV4-3 and TRBJ2-7; the DNA was not used to check the table's D call, TRBD1. Germline V lookup: CDR1 LGHNA, CDR2 YSLEER. The CDR3 sequence runs 11 residues, both termini included. The CDR3 region is CASSVHRLPVI.

The genes are TRBV2 and TRBJ2-3; 7 nucleotides match TRBD2. The V segment lost 8 bases and the J segment 2 bases; nucleotides outside the gene matches: 4. This CDR3 has 13 amino acids. Germline V gives CDR1 SNHLY, CDR2 FYNNEI. The CDR3 nucleotides are TGTGCCAGCCACGGGGGGAACACAGATACGCAGTATTTT. Encoded protein: CASHGGNTDTQYF.

This clonotype has a count of ten or more. The J gene is TRBJ2-5, the V gene TRBV7-2, with TRBD1 identical over 7 bases. The CDR3 contains 15 residues. The germline V gene encodes CDR1 SGHTA and CDR2 FQGNSA. Germline trimming cut 7 bases from V and 4 bases from J; bases unmatched to any gene: 12. The CDR3 DNA is TGTGCCAGCACCACCTCCTCGACAGGGACAGAGACCCAGTACTTC. This translates into CASTTSSTGTETQYF.

The chain has TRBV6-5 and TRBJ1-1; D not resolved. The ends were cut back, 6 bases at V and 4 bases at J, with 12 bases in the middle. Germline V lookup: CDR1 MNHEY, CDR2 SVGAGI. There are 13 residues in the CDR3. The CDR3 loop reads CASSLLRGTEAFF. The DNA for the CDR3 is TGTGCCAGCAGCCTACTCCGGGGCACTGAAGCTTTCTTT.

This sequence joins TRBV7-2 and TRBJ2-3; 11 bases align to TRBD2. With V trimmed by 5 bases and J by 4 bases, 5 bases remained unmatched. The CDR3 sequence is 15 residues long. Germline lookup yields CDR1 SGHTA and CDR2 FQGNSA. CDR3 in amino acids: CASSPSGRNADTQYF. CDR3 bases: TGTGCCAGCAGCCCTAGCGGGAGGAATGCAGATACGCAGTATTTT. The full variable domain, rest sourced from reference TRBV7-2 and TRBJ2-3, is GAGVSQSPSNKVTEKGKDVELRCDPISGHTALYWYRQSLGQGLEFLIYFQGNSAPDKSGLPSDRFSAERTGGSVSTLTIQRTQQEDSAVYLCASSPSGRNADTQYFGPGTRLTVL.

The chain joins TRBV3-1 to TRBJ2-7, with 8 bases lining up with TRBD2. From germline, CDR1 is LGHDT and CDR2 YNNKEL (reference sequence). After removal of 2 bases from V and 4 bases from J, the junction contained 4 bases not matched to a gene. This CDR3 has 14 residues. The CDR3 loop is CASSQISGSYEQYF. The CDR3 DNA follows: TGTGCCAGCAGCCAAATAAGCGGGAGTTACGAGCAGTACTTC.

The sample holds a few counts of this clonotype. The chain has TRBV7-3 and TRBJ1-1; D remains ambiguous. The CDR3 runs to 13 residues. The V end lost 2 bases, the J end lost 7 bases, and 11 bases lay between the germline ends. Germline-derived CDR1 and CDR2 are SGHTA and FQGTGA. The CDR3 here is CASSLQQRSEAFF. The DNA of the CDR3 is TGTGCCAGCAGCTTACAACAAAGAAGTGAAGCTTTCTTT.

The genes are TRBV2 and TRBJ2-7; TRBD1 matches at 8 bases. CDR1 and CDR2 (germline): SNHLY, FYNNEI. J gave up 6 bases and V 4 bases, and 5 bases lay outside the gene matches. The CDR3 spans 13 residues. The CDR3, as DNA: TGTGCCAGCAGTGCCCAGGGGGCTGGCGAGCAGTACTTC. It specifies CASSAQGAGEQYF. Supplemented by reference TRBV2 and TRBJ2-7, the full variable domain reads EPEVTQTPSHQVTQMGQEVILRCVPISNHLYFYWYRQILGQKVEFLVSFYNNEISEKSEIFDDQFSVERPDGSNFTLKIRSTKLEDSAMYFCASSAQGAGEQYFGPGTRLTVT.

This clonotype was detected a few times. The chain combines TRBV6-1 with TRBJ2-1; 8 bases agree with TRBD2. The CDR3 length is 14 residues. The germline V gene encodes CDR1 MNHNS and CDR2 SASEGT. Losses at the gene ends were 10 bases for V and 5 bases for J; bases not matched to a gene: 10. CDR3 loop: CATAGGLTNNEQFF. DNA for the CDR3: TGTGCCACCGCGGGGGGCCTCACCAACAATGAGCAGTTCTTC.

The gene calls are TRBV20-1 and TRBJ2-1; 11 bases align to TRBD1. The CDR3 sequence is 14 residues long. Germline V gene lookup returns CDR1 DFQATT and CDR2 SNEGSKA (reference sequence). V lost 3 bases, J lost 7 bases, and 5 bases stayed unmatched. Here the CDR3 DNA reads TGCAGTGCTAGGAAAGGGACAGGGGGTAATGAGCAGTTCTTC. It is translated as CSARKGTGGNEQFF.

The chain combines TRBV24-1 with TRBJ2-7; D is uncertain. V lost 9 bases to trimming and J lost 4 bases, with 9 bases between them. The CDR3 is 11 residues long. Germline CDR1 and CDR2: KGHDR and SFDVKD. CDR3 sequence: CATGGDYEQYF. DNA of the CDR3: TGTGCCACCGGTGGGGATTACGAGCAGTACTTC.

V is TRBV6-5 and J is TRBJ2-2; D remains unclear. Germline lookup yields CDR1 MNHEY and CDR2 SVGAGI. The CDR3 extends over 12 amino acids. Trimming took off 6 bases at V and 7 bases at J, with 9 bases between the two ends. CDR3 amino acids: CASRLGIGELFF. DNA for the CDR3: TGTGCCAGCAGGTTGGGAATCGGGGAGCTGTTTTTT.

The chain uses TRBV18 and TRBJ2-1; no firm D call. In germline, CDR1 is KGHSH, CDR2 LQKENI. CDR3 length: 14 amino acids. The V gene lost 1 base and the J gene lost 4 bases, with 8 bases spanning the gap. In DNA form, the CDR3 reads TGTGCCAGCTCACCACTAAAAGGGTACAATGAGCAGTTCTTC. Its translation: CASSPLKGYNEQFF. The complete variable domain, with remaining parts taken from reference TRBV18 and TRBJ2-1, reads NAGVMQNPRHLVRRRGQEARLRCSPMKGHSHVYWYRQLPEEGLKFMVYLQKENIIDESGMPKERFSAEFPKEGPSILRIQQVVRGDSAAYFCASSPLKGYNEQFFGPGTRLTVL.

This clonotype was seen a few times. This chain connects TRBV27 to TRBJ2-5; no reliable D call. Germline lookup yields CDR1 MNHEY and CDR2 SMNVEV (reference sequence). Trimming cost V 5 bases and J 1 base, with 8 bases left between them. CDR3 length: 13 amino acids. The CDR3 DNA reads TGTGCCAGCAGTCTACAGTTCCAAGAGACCCAGTACTTC. Translated, it gives CASSLQFQETQYF.

On this clonotype: A read error may account for a junction end that differs from germline. The chain carries TRBV7-7 and TRBJ2-7; TRBD2 matches at 7 bases. Germline V CDR1 and CDR2: SSHAT, FNYEAQ (reference sequence). The CDR3 extends over 14 amino acids. The CDR3 spells CASRPAGSSGEQYF. The CDR3 nucleotides read TGTGCTAGCAGACCAGCGGGGTCCTCTGGGGAGCAGTACTTC.

This clonotype showed up just a few times. This chain joins TRBV7-9 and TRBJ2-4, with D perhaps given as TRBD1 or TRBD2 (5 bases each). Per germline, CDR1 SEHNR and CDR2 FQNEAQ (reference sequence). The V end was cut by 1 base, the J end by 0 bases, with 7 bases between. This CDR3 region has 15 residues. The CDR3 protein is CASSLGDQAKNIQYF. The CDR3 DNA is TGTGCCAGCAGCTTAGGGGACCAAGCCAAAAACATTCAGTACTTC.